Presented here are 24 T cell receptor beta chains from one specimen sequenced in a study of T cell clones after liver transplantation. Generated by immunoSEQ multiplex PCR, the TCRdb table keeps only in-frame clones and is missing some. This sample has fewer than 85,000 clones, with roughly 83% found just once. The sequencing used CD4+ T cells from blood, collected at the 22-month timepoint. The receptors stem from a human patient who received a liver transplant. The T cells may come from the graft donor.

The V and J genes are TRBV9 and TRBJ1-2; 10 bases align to TRBD1. Germline CDR1 and CDR2: SGDLS and YYNGEE. The CDR3 loop spans 15 amino acids. Germline trimming cut 3 bases from V and 8 bases from J; bases unmatched to any gene: 10. CDR3 in DNA: TGTGCCAGCAGCGAGACCGGGACAGGGGCCCGCGGCTACACCTTC. Its protein product is CASSETGTGARGYTF.

There are a few counts of this clone. The chain recombines TRBV6-1 with TRBJ1-5; no definite D call. This CDR3 has 15 amino acids. Deletions cut 5 bases from V and 0 bases from J, with 11 bases between. CDR1 and CDR2 (germline): MNHNS, SASEGT. In DNA form, the CDR3 reads TGTGCCAGCAGTCCTTTTATCTATAGCAATCAGCCCCAGCATTTT. Its translation is CASSPFIYSNQPQHF.

The chain joins TRBV7-9 to TRBJ1-2; D remains ambiguous. Germline V gene data show CDR1 as SEHNR and CDR2 as FQNEAQ (reference sequence). The CDR3 extends over 14 amino acids. The V end was cut by 5 bases, the J end by 2 bases, with 12 bases between. The CDR3 loop reads CASSIPGPNYGYTF. CDR3 bases: TGTGCCAGCAGCATACCCGGACCAAACTATGGCTACACCTTC.

The gene calls are TRBV10-3 and TRBJ1-5; D gene ambiguous. In germline, CDR1 is ENHRY, CDR2 SYGVKD. Trimming shortened V by 4 bases and J by 4 bases, and 8 bases separated the two germline ends. The CDR3 is 13 residues long. The chain's CDR3 is CAISVEGNQPQHF. The DNA of the CDR3 is TGTGCCATCAGTGTTGAGGGAAATCAGCCCCAGCATTTT.

Only one count was recorded for this clone. This sequence joins TRBV6-5 and TRBJ1-5; D is possibly TRBD1 (5 bases). With 4 bases removed from V and 2 bases from J, the gap between germline ends came to 12 bases. This CDR3 has 15 residues. Germline CDR1 MNHEY, CDR2 SVGAGI. CDR3 coding DNA: TGTGCCAGCAGTTTATCTCGGGACGGCAATCAGCCCCAGCATTTT. It codes for CASSLSRDGNQPQHF.

The chain employs TRBV6-5 and TRBJ1-2, with a tentative D call TRBD1 (5 bases). Germline CDR1 reads MNHEY; CDR2 reads SVGAGI. The CDR3 sequence is 15 residues long. The ends were cut back, 4 bases at V and 4 bases at J, with 16 bases in the middle. The CDR3 sequence: CASSSREGEPYGYTF. The CDR3 DNA reads TGTGCCAGCAGTTCCAGAGAAGGGGAGCCCTATGGCTACACCTTC.

The chain uses TRBV7-9 and TRBJ2-1; 15 positions match TRBD2. Per the germline V gene, CDR1 is SEHNR and CDR2 is FQNEAQ (reference sequence). This CDR3 is built from 18 residues. Unmatched junction bases numbered 10, after V lost 2 bases and J lost 8 bases. The CDR3 region has the DNA TGTGCCAGCAGCTTACTCTGGGGACTAGCGGGGGGATTTCATGAGCAGTTCTTC. Residues: CASSLLWGLAGGFHEQFF. Full variable domain (remainder filled in from reference TRBV7-9 and TRBJ2-1): DTGVSQNPRHKITKRGQNVTFRCDPISEHNRLYWYRQTLGQGPEFLTYFQNEAQLEKSRLLSDRFSAERPKGSFSTLEIQRTEQGDSAMYLCASSLLWGLAGGFHEQFFGPGTRLTVL.

The gene calls are TRBV10-1 and TRBJ1-1; possibly TRBD1 for D (6 bases). Trimming took 2 bases from V and 1 from J, leaving 11 bases between them. The germline V gene has CDR1 WNHNN and CDR2 SYGVQD (reference sequence). This CDR3 comprises 15 residues. The CDR3 sequence is CASSERGTRNTEAFF. CDR3 DNA sequence: TGCGCCAGCAGTGAGAGGGGGACACGGAACACTGAAGCTTTCTTT.

In its sample, this clone was seen a few times. The V gene is TRBV14, the J gene TRBJ2-7, with TRBD2 identical over 9 bases. In germline, CDR1 is SGHDN, CDR2 FVKESK. With 5 bases clipped from V and 4 bases from J, the junction kept 9 bases outside the gene matches. The CDR3 totals 15 residues. CDR3 protein: CASSTVGGRVYEQYF. CDR3 bases: TGTGCCAGCAGCACCGTAGGCGGGAGGGTATACGAGCAGTACTTC. Complete variable domain (other parts from reference TRBV14 and TRBJ2-7): EAGVTQFPSHSVIEKGQTVTLRCDPISGHDNLYWYRRVMGKEIKFLLHFVKESKQDESGMPNNRFLAERTGGTYSTLKVQPAELEDSGVYFCASSTVGGRVYEQYFGPGTRLTVT.

The chain is built from TRBV29-1 and TRBJ2-2; a possible D gene is TRBD2 (6 bases). The CDR3 is 13 residues long. Deletions cut 6 bases from V and 1 base from J, with 9 bases between. The germline CDR1 and CDR2 sequences are SQVTM and ANQGSEA. The CDR3 region has the DNA TGCAGCGTGGACTATCGGAACACCGGGGAGCTGTTTTTT. Translation: CSVDYRNTGELFF.

This clone showed up just a few times. The chain combines TRBV2 with TRBJ1-5; D not certain. V lost 9 bases and J lost 3, with 15 bases in between. The CDR3 loop spans 14 amino acids. CDR1 SNHLY and CDR2 FYNNEI come from the germline V gene. The CDR3 sequence: CASGLETDNQPQHF. In DNA form, the CDR3 reads TGTGCCAGTGGCCTCGAGACGGACAATCAGCCCCAGCATTTT.

Here the CDR3 DNA reads TGTGCCAGTAGTGTGATCTCCTCGAATCTACTAGCGGGGGGGTCCTACAATGAGCAGTTCTTC. Amino acid sequence: CASSVISSNLLAGGSYNEQFF. V gene TRBV19 combines with J gene TRBJ2-1, with TRBD2 identical over 13 bases. CDR1 and CDR2 (germline): LNHDA, SQIVND (reference sequence). Trimming at V came to 5 bases and at J to 1 base, leaving 17 bases not matched to a gene. CDR3 length: 21 residues.

The J gene is TRBJ2-1, the V gene TRBV7-8; D possibly corresponds to TRBD2 (5 bases). Deletions cut 5 bases from V and 8 bases from J, with 16 bases between. This CDR3 region has 14 residues. The germline gives CDR1 SGHVS, CDR2 FQNEAQ. The CDR3 nucleotides read TGTGCCAGCAGCGTACGCCATGGTAGCGATGAGCAGTTCTTC. The encoded protein is CASSVRHGSDEQFF.

The chain combines TRBV2 with TRBJ2-3; 8 bases are a match to TRBD1. The junction had 8 bases not matched to a gene; V was cut back by 6 bases and J by 3 bases. This CDR3 spans 15 amino acids. The germline gives CDR1 SNHLY, CDR2 FYNNEI. The CDR3 bases are TGTGCCAGCAGGAGGACAGGGAGGCCGACAGATACGCAGTATTTT. Residues: CASRRTGRPTDTQYF.

J is TRBJ2-7 and V is TRBV4-3, with no clear D. V was shortened by 3 bases and J by 5 bases, with 14 bases between the two germline ends. The CDR3 has 14 amino acids. Germline-derived CDR1 and CDR2 are LGHNA and YSLEER. CDR3 DNA: TGCGCCAGCAGCCACGGCCCAGGCGACCACGAGCAGTACTTC. It translates to CASSHGPGDHEQYF.

V is TRBV4-3 and J is TRBJ2-5, with D perhaps matching TRBD2 (5 bases). In germline, CDR1 is LGHNA, CDR2 YSLEER. V lost 0 bases and J lost 2, with 10 bases in between. The CDR3 contains 15 residues. The CDR3 reads CASSQEDGGQETQYF. The DNA for the CDR3 is TGCGCCAGCAGCCAAGAGGACGGAGGACAAGAGACCCAGTACTTC.

This chain uses TRBV7-2 with TRBJ2-1; TRBD1 might be the D (6 bases). The CDR3 loop spans 12 amino acids. The germline gives CDR1 SGHTA, CDR2 FQGNSA. Deletions cut 3 bases from V and 9 bases from J, with 9 bases between. CDR3 DNA sequence: TGTGCCAGCAGCTTGCTACAGGGTGAGCAGTTCTTC. Encoded protein: CASSLLQGEQFF.

This chain links TRBV5-6 with TRBJ1-6; 7 bases fit TRBD1. Looked up from germline, CDR1 is SGHDT and CDR2 is YYEEEE. V was clipped by 4 bases and J by 7 bases; unmatched bases: 5. The CDR3 loop spans 14 amino acids. Here the CDR3 DNA reads TGTGCCAGCAGCCTGGGACAGTTGAATTCACCCCTCCACTTT. Translation gives CASSLGQLNSPLHF. The full variable domain, with the rest looked up from reference TRBV5-6 and TRBJ1-6, is DAGVTQSPTHLIKTRGQQVTLRCSPKSGHDTVSWYQQALGQGPQFIFQYYEEEERQRGNFPDRFSGHQFPNYSSELNVNALLLGDSALYLCASSLGQLNSPLHFGNGTRLTVT.

The chain uses TRBV15 and TRBJ2-5; TRBD1 matches at 7 bases. Germline CDR1 reads LNHNV; CDR2 reads YYDKDF (reference sequence). V dropped 0 bases and J dropped 1; count of bases not matched to a gene: 5. CDR3 length: 16 amino acids. The CDR3 protein is CATSRETGWAQETQYF. For the CDR3, the DNA is TGTGCCACCAGCAGAGAGACAGGGTGGGCCCAAGAGACCCAGTACTTC.

The chain employs TRBV27 and TRBJ2-6; 7 bases are a match to TRBD2. The CDR3 is made up of 16 amino acids. Per germline, CDR1 MNHEY and CDR2 SMNVEV (reference sequence). Trimming at V came to 6 bases and at J to 2 bases, leaving 7 bases not matched to a gene. Here the CDR3 reads CASRRVGGAGANVLTF. The CDR3 nucleotides are TGTGCCAGCAGAAGGGTTGGGGGGGCTGGGGCCAACGTCCTGACTTTC.

This clone was observed a handful of times. V is TRBV28 and J is TRBJ1-1; 8 bases match TRBD1. The CDR3 is 11 residues long. The junction had 10 bases not matched to a gene; V was cut back by 10 bases and J by 12 bases. Germline V CDR1 and CDR2: MDHEN, SYDVKM. The CDR3: CAIGRQGITFF. Here the CDR3 DNA reads TGTGCCATCGGCCGACAGGGGATAACTTTCTTT. The whole variable domain, filled in from reference TRBV28 and TRBJ1-1, reads DVKVTQSSRYLVKRTGEKVFLECVQDMDHENMFWYRQDPGLGLRLIYFSYDVKMKEKGDIPEGYSVSREKKERFSLILESASTNQTSMYLCAIGRQGITFFGQGTRLTVV.

The chain combines TRBV7-9 with TRBJ1-1; 9 bases match TRBD1. The CDR3 is 15 amino acids. Germline V lookup: CDR1 SEHNR, CDR2 FQNEAQ (reference sequence). The trim removed 3 bases at V and 4 bases at J, leaving 6 bases unmatched. The CDR3 sequence is CASSFRGQGGTEAFF. DNA for the CDR3: TGTGCCAGCAGCTTCCGGGGACAGGGCGGCACTGAAGCTTTCTTT.

This clone showed up just a few times. The rearrangement links TRBV30 to TRBJ1-2; D might be TRBD1 (5 bases). V lost 5 bases and J lost 7, with 14 bases in between. The CDR3 is made up of 12 amino acids. The V gene's germline CDR1 is GTSNPN and CDR2 SVGIG (reference sequence). In DNA, the CDR3 is TGTGCCTGGGCTTTGGGGGTCGGTGGCTACACCTTC. Translating it yields CAWALGVGGYTF.

The CDR3 loop reads CASSISGGAGETQYF. The CDR3, as DNA: TGTGCCAGCAGTATTAGCGGGGGGGCCGGAGAGACCCAGTACTTC. The chain recombines TRBV7-2 with TRBJ2-5, with 11 positions matching TRBD2. The germline gives CDR1 SGHTA, CDR2 FQGNSA. The CDR3 runs 15 residues. The V segment lost 6 bases and the J segment 4 bases; nucleotides outside the gene matches: 7.